A single T cell receptor (beta chain) is shown here with its context. The protocol was immunoSEQ multiplex PCR, while the TCRdb copy is restricted to in-frame clones and leaves out a portion. The table includes around 250,000 clones, about nine tenths detected once. Per germline, CDR1 MGHRA and CDR2 YSYEKL. The ends were cut back, 1 base at V and 1 base at J, with 7 bases in the middle. The CDR3 runs 15 residues. The data were taken from a study of blood T cell repertoires in COVID-19. V usage is TRBV4-1 and J usage is TRBJ2-2; D possibly corresponds to TRBD2 (5 bases). The sequenced sample was peripheral blood. The origin of this receptor is a woman aged 40 to 49 who had recovered from COVID-19. The CDR3 DNA is TGCGCCAGCAGCCAAGTAAGCGGGAACACCGGGGAGCTGTTTTTT. Amino acid sequence: CASSQVSGNTGELFF.